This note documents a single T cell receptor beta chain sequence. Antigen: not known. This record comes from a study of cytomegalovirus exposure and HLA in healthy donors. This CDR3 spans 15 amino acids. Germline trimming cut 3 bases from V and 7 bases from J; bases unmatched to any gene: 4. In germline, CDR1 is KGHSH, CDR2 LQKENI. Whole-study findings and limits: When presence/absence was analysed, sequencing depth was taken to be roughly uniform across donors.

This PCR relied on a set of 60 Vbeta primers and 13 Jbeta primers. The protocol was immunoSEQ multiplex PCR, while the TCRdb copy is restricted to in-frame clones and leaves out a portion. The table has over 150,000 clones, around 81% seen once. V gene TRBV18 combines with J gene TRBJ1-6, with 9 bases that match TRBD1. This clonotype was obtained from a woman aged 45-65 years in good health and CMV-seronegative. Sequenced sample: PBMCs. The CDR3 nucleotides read TGTGCCAGCTCACCCCGGGACAGGGTAAATTCACCCCTCCACTTT. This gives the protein CASSPRDRVNSPLHF.